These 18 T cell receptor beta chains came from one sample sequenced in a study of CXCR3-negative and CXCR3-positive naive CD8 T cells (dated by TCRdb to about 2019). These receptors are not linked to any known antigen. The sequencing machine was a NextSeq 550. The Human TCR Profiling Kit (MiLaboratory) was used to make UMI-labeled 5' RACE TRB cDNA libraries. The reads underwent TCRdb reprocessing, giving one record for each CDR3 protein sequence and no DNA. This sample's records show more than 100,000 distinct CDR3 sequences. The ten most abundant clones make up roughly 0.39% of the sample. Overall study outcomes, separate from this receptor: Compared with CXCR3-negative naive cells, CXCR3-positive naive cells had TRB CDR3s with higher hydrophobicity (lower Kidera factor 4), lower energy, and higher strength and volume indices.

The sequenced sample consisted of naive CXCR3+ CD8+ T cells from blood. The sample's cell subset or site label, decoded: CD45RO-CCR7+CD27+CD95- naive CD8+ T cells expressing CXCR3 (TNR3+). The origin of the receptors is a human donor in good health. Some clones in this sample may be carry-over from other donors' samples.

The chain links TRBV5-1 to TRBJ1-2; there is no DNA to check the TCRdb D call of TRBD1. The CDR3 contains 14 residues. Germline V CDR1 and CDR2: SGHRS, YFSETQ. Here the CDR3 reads CASTPDRGGYGYTF.

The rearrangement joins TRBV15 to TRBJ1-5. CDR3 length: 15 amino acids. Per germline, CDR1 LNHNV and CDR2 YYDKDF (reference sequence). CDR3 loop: CATSRAPGINRPQHF.

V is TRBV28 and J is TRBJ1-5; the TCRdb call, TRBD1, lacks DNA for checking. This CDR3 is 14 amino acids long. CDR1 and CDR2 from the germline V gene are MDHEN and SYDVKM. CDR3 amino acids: CASSFGTGIQPQHF.

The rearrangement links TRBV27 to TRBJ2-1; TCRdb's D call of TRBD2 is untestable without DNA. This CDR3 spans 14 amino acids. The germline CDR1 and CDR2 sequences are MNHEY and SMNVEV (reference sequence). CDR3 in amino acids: CASAPVEGPNEQFF.

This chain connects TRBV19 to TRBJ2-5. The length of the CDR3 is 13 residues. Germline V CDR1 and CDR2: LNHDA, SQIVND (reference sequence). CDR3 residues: CASSMSGSGTQYF. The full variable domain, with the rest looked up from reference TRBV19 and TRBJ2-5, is DGGITQSPKYLFRKEGQNVTLSCEQNLNHDAMYWYRQDPGQGLRLIYYSQIVNDFQKGDIAEGYSVSREKKESFPLTVTSAQKNPTAFYLCASSMSGSGTQYFGPGTRLLVL.

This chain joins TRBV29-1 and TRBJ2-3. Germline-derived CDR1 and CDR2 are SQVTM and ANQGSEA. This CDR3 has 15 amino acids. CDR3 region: CSGQETIMGTDTQYF.

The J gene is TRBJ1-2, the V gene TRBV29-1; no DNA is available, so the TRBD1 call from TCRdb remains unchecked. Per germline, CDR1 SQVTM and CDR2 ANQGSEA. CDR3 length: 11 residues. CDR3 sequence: CNVGERDGYTF.

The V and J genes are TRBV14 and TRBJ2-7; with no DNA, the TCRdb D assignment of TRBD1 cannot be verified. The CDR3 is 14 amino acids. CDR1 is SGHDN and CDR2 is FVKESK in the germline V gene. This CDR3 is CASSHRATSYEQYF.

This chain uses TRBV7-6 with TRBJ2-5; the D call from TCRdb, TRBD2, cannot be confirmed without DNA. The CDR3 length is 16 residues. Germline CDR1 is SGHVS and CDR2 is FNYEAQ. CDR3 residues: CASSPAVYPYQETQYF. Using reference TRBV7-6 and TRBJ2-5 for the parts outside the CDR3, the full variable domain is GAGVSQSPRYKVTKRGQDVALRCDPISGHVSLYWYRQALGQGPEFLTYFNYEAQQDKSGLPNDRFSAERPEGSISTLTIQRTEQRDSAMYRCASSPAVYPYQETQYFGPGTRLLVL.

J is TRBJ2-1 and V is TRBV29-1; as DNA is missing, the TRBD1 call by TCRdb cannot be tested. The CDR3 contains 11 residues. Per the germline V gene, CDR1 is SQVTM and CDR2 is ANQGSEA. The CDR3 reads CSVGPGAEQFF.

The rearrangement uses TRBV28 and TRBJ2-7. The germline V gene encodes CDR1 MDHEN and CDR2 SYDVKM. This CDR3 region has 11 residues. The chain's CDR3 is CASNQNYEQYF. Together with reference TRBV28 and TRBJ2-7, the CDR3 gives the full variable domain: DVKVTQSSRYLVKRTGEKVFLECVQDMDHENMFWYRQDPGLGLRLIYFSYDVKMKEKGDIPEGYSVSREKKERFSLILESASTNQTSMYLCASNQNYEQYFGPGTRLTVT.

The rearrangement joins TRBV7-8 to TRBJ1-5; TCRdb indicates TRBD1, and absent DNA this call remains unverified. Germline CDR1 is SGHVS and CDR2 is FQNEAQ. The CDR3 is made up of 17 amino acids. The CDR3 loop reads CASSLTNRVRSNQPQHF.

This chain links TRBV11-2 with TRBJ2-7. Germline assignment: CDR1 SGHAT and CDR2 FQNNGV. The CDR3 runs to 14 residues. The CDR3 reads CASSLASGTYQQYF. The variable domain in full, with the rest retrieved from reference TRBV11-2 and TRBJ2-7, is EAGVAQSPRYKIIEKRQSVAFWCNPISGHATLYWYQQILGQGPKLLIQFQNNGVVDDSQLPKDRFSAERLKGVDSTLKIQPAKLEDSAVYLCASSLASGTYQQYFGPGTRLTVT.

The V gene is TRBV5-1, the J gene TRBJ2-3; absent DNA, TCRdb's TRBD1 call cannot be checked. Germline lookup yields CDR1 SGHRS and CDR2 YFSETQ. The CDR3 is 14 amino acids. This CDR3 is CASSPLGGTDTQYF. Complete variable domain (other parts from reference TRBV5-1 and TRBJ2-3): KAGVTQTPRYLIKTRGQQVTLSCSPISGHRSVSWYQQTPGQGLQFLFEYFSETQRNKGNFPGRFSGRQFSNSRSEMNVSTLELGDSALYLCASSPLGGTDTQYFGPGTRLTVL.

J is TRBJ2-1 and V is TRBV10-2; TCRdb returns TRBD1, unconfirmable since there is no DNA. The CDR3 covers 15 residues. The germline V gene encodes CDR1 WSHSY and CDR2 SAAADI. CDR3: CASSPAGTDDNEQFF.

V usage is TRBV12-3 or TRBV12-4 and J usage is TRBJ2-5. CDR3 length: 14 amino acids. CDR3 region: CASSLIQIQETQYF.

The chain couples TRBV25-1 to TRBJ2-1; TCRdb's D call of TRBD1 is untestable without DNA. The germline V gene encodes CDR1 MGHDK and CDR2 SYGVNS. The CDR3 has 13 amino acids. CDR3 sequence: CASSDPGGNEQFF.

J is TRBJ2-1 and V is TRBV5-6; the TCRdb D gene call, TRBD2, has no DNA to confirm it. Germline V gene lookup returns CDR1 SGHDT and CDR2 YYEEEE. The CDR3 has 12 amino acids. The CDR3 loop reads CASSTKLAQQFF.